These 24 T cell receptor beta chains share one sample of origin, sequenced in a study of shared clonotypes between healthy human individuals. Naive CD8 cells lacked CD45RO and underwent positive selection for CCR7, leaving out terminally differentiated effector memory CD45RA+ cells. Using immunoSEQ multiplex PCR, the repertoire was profiled, and TCRdb retains in-frame clones only, with some absent. The sample yields about 2,200,000 clones, about 93% seen once. Specimen: naive CD8+ T cells from PBMCs. All receptors come from a man between 18 and 29 years old in good health. Some clones in this sample may be carry-over from other donors' samples.

A remark on this clone: This sample includes further DNA sequences coding for the same CDR3. The V call is TRBV9, the J call TRBJ2-1; 9 nucleotides line up with TRBD1. Germline CDR1 SGDLS, CDR2 YYNGEE. The CDR3 sequence is 15 residues long. The trim removed 0 bases at V and 4 bases at J, leaving 2 bases unmatched. CDR3 region: CASSVDGTGYNEQFF. Here the CDR3 DNA reads TGTGCCAGCAGCGTAGACGGGACAGGGTACAATGAGCAGTTCTTC.

Of note for this clone: Other nucleotide sequences from this sample produce the same CDR3. J is TRBJ1-2 and V is TRBV7-8, with D perhaps TRBD1 (6 bases). Trimming stripped 4 bases from V and 2 bases from J, with 11 bases between. The CDR3 sequence is 14 residues long. From germline, CDR1 is SGHVS and CDR2 FQNEAQ. The DNA for the CDR3 is TGTGCCAGCAGCTCTGGGACACCCAACTATGGCTACACCTTC. Protein sequence: CASSSGTPNYGYTF.

The chain recombines TRBV6-6 with TRBJ1-2, with D maybe TRBD1 (6 bases). The germline gives CDR1 MNHNY, CDR2 SVGAGI (reference sequence). Trimming took 2 bases from V and 8 from J, leaving 15 bases between them. CDR3 size: 14 residues. CDR3 in amino acids: CASSYTGTSEGYTF. DNA of the CDR3: TGTGCCAGCAGTTACACAGGGACTTCCGAGGGCTACACCTTC.

The chain links TRBV7-6 to TRBJ1-1; D is possibly TRBD1 (5 bases). V was clipped by 1 base and J by 1 base, with 10 bases between them. CDR1 and CDR2 from the germline V gene are SGHVS and FNYEAQ. The CDR3 is made up of 15 amino acids. The CDR3 DNA reads as TGTGCCAGCAGCTTAGGAACGCAGGGGAACACTGAAGCTTTCTTT. Protein: CASSLGTQGNTEAFF. The full variable domain, rest sourced from reference TRBV7-6 and TRBJ1-1, is GAGVSQSPRYKVTKRGQDVALRCDPISGHVSLYWYRQALGQGPEFLTYFNYEAQQDKSGLPNDRFSAERPEGSISTLTIQRTEQRDSAMYRCASSLGTQGNTEAFFGQGTRLTVV.

The chain recombines TRBV10-2 with TRBJ2-7, with 10 bases that match TRBD2. The CDR3 length is 19 residues. With 3 bases clipped from V and 5 bases from J, the junction kept 19 bases outside the gene matches. Germline CDR1 and CDR2: WSHSY and SAAADI. The CDR3 region has the DNA TGCGCCAGCAGTGATCCCAAAGGACTAGCGGTCCCCGCGGACCACGAGCAGTACTTC. Amino acid sequence: CASSDPKGLAVPADHEQYF.

The chain couples TRBV29-1 to TRBJ2-1; D possibly corresponds to TRBD1 (5 bases). This CDR3 is 14 amino acids long. Trimming shortened V by 2 bases and J by 3 bases, and 11 bases separated the two germline ends. Looked up from germline, CDR1 is SQVTM and CDR2 is ANQGSEA. As DNA, the CDR3 is TGCAGCGTTGAACCCCGGACATTCTACAATGAGCAGTTCTTC. Translation: CSVEPRTFYNEQFF.

The chain combines TRBV7-6 with TRBJ2-7; TRBD1 agrees at 8 bases. The CDR3 has 14 amino acids. CDR1 and CDR2 from the germline V gene are SGHVS and FNYEAQ. J was trimmed by 2 bases and V by 4 bases; bases with no gene match: 4. The CDR3 sequence: CASSSRDRTYEQYF. As DNA, the CDR3 is TGTGCCAGCAGCTCCCGGGACAGGACCTACGAGCAGTACTTC.

The chain is built from TRBV7-6 and TRBJ2-7; 13 bases align to TRBD2. The CDR3 totals 16 residues. V lost 5 bases and J lost 0; bases outside the gene matches: 4. In germline, CDR1 is SGHVS, CDR2 FNYEAQ. CDR3 sequence (DNA): TGTGCCAGCAGCCCCAGGACTAGCGGGAGCTCCTACGAGCAGTACTTC. Its translation: CASSPRTSGSSYEQYF.

The chain has TRBV25-1 and TRBJ1-2, with 7 bases that match TRBD1. Per germline, CDR1 MGHDK and CDR2 SYGVNS. The CDR3 consists of 12 residues. With 4 bases clipped from V and 10 bases from J, the junction kept 6 bases outside the gene matches. CDR3 protein: CASSVYRGVYTF. The CDR3 DNA reads as TGTGCCAGCAGTGTGTACAGGGGCGTCTACACCTTC.

The chain uses TRBV18 and TRBJ1-2, with TRBD1 identical over 11 bases. Germline CDR1 reads KGHSH; CDR2 reads LQKENI. Trimming took 2 bases from V and 8 from J; bases not matched to a gene: 1. This CDR3 comprises 13 residues. The CDR3 is CASSPGTGGGYTF. CDR3 sequence (DNA): TGTGCCAGCTCACCAGGGACAGGGGGAGGCTACACCTTC.

The V gene is TRBV4-2, the J gene TRBJ1-2; tentative D call: TRBD1 (5 bases). The length of the CDR3 is 15 residues. Germline V lookup: CDR1 LGHNA, CDR2 YNFKEQ. V gave up 0 bases and J gave up 8 bases, with 16 bases separating them. The CDR3 nucleotides are TGTGCCAGCAGCCAAGATAGACGGGGGGATTGGGGCTACACCTTC. Protein sequence: CASSQDRRGDWGYTF.

The genes are TRBV7-8 and TRBJ1-2; unclear D gene. Deletions cut 1 base from V and 5 bases from J, with 11 bases between. The CDR3 runs 14 residues. Germline values: CDR1 SGHVS, CDR2 FQNEAQ. The CDR3 DNA sequence: TGTGCCAGCAGCTTAGAATCTTTTTTGTATGGCTACACCTTC. Translated: CASSLESFLYGYTF.

The chain links TRBV5-1 to TRBJ2-7, with 9 bases lining up with TRBD2. The J segment lost 4 bases and the V segment lost 0 bases, leaving 8 bases of the junction unmatched. The CDR3 is 16 amino acids. The germline gives CDR1 SGHRS, CDR2 YFSETQ. The CDR3 region is CASSLDGGRARYEQYF. The CDR3 nucleotides are TGCGCCAGCAGCTTGGACGGCGGGAGGGCCAGGTACGAGCAGTACTTC.

The gene calls are TRBV10-3 and TRBJ1-2; tentative D call: TRBD1 (6 bases). This CDR3 comprises 11 residues. V shed 10 bases and J shed 6 bases, with 12 bases lying between them. Germline CDR1 and CDR2: ENHRY and SYGVKD. In DNA form, the CDR3 reads TGTGCCACCCAGGGGCTAGATGGCTACACCTTC. Protein: CATQGLDGYTF.

With respect to this clone: The conserved final phenylalanine or tryptophan is absent from the CDR3, which likely points to a read error. The DNA is omitted, as the CDR3 cannot be located on it reliably, and the CDR3 follows TCRdb's listing. The chain links TRBV27 to TRBJ2-7. The CDR3 adds up to 13 amino acids, both ends counted. Germline-derived CDR1 and CDR2 are MNHEY and SMNVEV (reference sequence). CDR3 amino acids: CASSQGSLGRAFL.

This chain links TRBV15 with TRBJ2-2, with 8 bases aligning to TRBD2. This CDR3 spans 19 amino acids. V was clipped by 0 bases and J by 3 bases; unmatched bases: 12. The V gene's germline CDR1 is LNHNV and CDR2 YYDKDF (reference sequence). CDR3 residues: CATSRDWMRREADTGELFF. Here the CDR3 DNA reads TGTGCCACCAGCAGAGATTGGATGCGGCGGGAGGCAGACACCGGGGAGCTGTTTTTT.

The CDR3 coding sequence is TGTGCCATCAGCCCCGCGACAGGGCGCAATGAAAAACTGTTTTTT. Its translation: CAISPATGRNEKLFF. The rearrangement uses TRBV10-3 and TRBJ1-4; 7 nucleotides align to TRBD1. Germline V lookup: CDR1 ENHRY, CDR2 SYGVKD. V shed 6 bases and J 5 bases; nucleotides not matched to a gene: 9. This CDR3 spans 15 amino acids.

The chain links TRBV9 to TRBJ2-3; D might be TRBD1 or TRBD2, each matching 6 bases. V lost 4 bases to trimming and J lost 2 bases, with 23 bases between them. This CDR3 spans 18 amino acids. The germline V gene has CDR1 SGDLS and CDR2 YYNGEE. CDR3 nucleotide sequence: TGTGCCAGCAGCCCCCCGGGGGCGGGGAAAGAGAACACAGATACGCAGTATTTT. Translation gives CASSPPGAGKENTDTQYF.

This chain links TRBV6-7 with TRBJ2-3, with TRBD1 matching over 8 bases. TRBV6-7 is filed as an ORF, its function uncertain. The CDR3 contains 17 residues. The V gene end was trimmed by 2 bases and the J gene end by 2 bases; junction bases not matched to a gene: 9. The CDR3: CASSYPRTGIDTDTQYF. In DNA form, the CDR3 reads TGTGCCAGCAGTTACCCGAGGACAGGGATTGACACAGATACGCAGTATTTT.

Comments on this clone: Other DNA sequences in this sample translate to the same CDR3. The rearrangement links TRBV7-8 to TRBJ2-3; D unclear. Trimming removed 1 base from V and 0 bases from J, with 5 bases in between. This CDR3 contains 14 residues. The germline CDR1 and CDR2 sequences are SGHVS and FQNEAQ. CDR3 sequence reads: CASSLVASTDTQYF. In DNA form, the CDR3 reads TGTGCCAGCAGCTTAGTGGCGAGCACAGATACGCAGTATTTT.

The CDR3 coding sequence is TGCAGTGGACAGGGAGCTAATGAAAAACTGTTTTTT. It translates to CSGQGANEKLFF. This chain joins TRBV29-1 and TRBJ1-4; 8 positions match TRBD1. This CDR3 has 12 residues. The germline CDR1 and CDR2 sequences are SQVTM and ANQGSEA.

The chain has TRBV15 and TRBJ1-1; D perhaps matches TRBD1 (5 bases). Trimming left V 3 bases short and J 0 bases short, with 5 bases between. The CDR3 runs 13 residues. Germline V CDR1 and CDR2: LNHNV, YYDKDF (reference sequence). The CDR3 bases are TGTGCCACCAGCAGGGACATGAACACTGAAGCTTTCTTT. Encoded protein: CATSRDMNTEAFF.

This chain uses TRBV29-1 with TRBJ2-5; 7 positions match TRBD1. The length of the CDR3 is 14 residues. Trimming removed 7 bases from V and 6 bases from J; junction bases left unmatched: 14. Germline CDR1 and CDR2: SQVTM and ANQGSEA. The CDR3 here is CSAYPFAGGKTQYF. For the CDR3, the DNA is TGCAGCGCCTACCCGTTCGCAGGGGGAAAGACCCAGTACTTC.

The CDR3 region is CASSEKQVPVDGYTF. CDR3 coding DNA: TGTGCCAGCAGTGAAAAACAGGTCCCTGTGGACGGCTACACCTTC. The V and J genes are TRBV25-1 and TRBJ1-2; tentatively, D is TRBD1 (5 bases). V lost 2 bases and J 8 bases, leaving 18 bases between the germline ends. Germline V lookup: CDR1 MGHDK, CDR2 SYGVNS. This CDR3 comprises 15 residues.